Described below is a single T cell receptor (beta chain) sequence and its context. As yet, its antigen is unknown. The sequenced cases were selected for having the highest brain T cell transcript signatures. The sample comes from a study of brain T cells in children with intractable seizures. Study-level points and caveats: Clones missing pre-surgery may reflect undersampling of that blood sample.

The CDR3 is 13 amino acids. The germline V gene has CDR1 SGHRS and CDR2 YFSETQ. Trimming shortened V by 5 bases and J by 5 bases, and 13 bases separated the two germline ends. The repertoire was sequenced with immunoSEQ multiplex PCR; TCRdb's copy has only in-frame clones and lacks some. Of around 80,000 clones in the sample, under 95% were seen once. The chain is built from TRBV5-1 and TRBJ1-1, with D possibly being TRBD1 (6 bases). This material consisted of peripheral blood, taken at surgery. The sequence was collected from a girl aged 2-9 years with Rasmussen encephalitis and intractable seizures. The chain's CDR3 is CASRANRETEAFF. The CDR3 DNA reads TGCGCCAGCAGAGCGAACAGGGAAACTGAAGCTTTCTTT.